This TCR beta chain was identified in a study of T-cell reconstitution after alpha-beta-depleted transplantation in children. Study findings and constraints: Several patients had high TCRbeta diversity at day 60; it came from surviving recipient T cells and thymic progenitors. T-cell counts and diversity at one year post-transplant came mainly from newly produced T cells. As was reported, about two months after transplant, alpha-beta T cells came from several hundred expanded graft clones.

With respect to this clonotype: What it recognizes is unknown.

Preparation of the TCRbeta library was carried out with unique molecular identifiers. Via MiXCR, TCRdb re-called the PCR reads, giving one row per CDR3 protein. The sample includes 670,000 or so distinct CDR3 sequences, around 12% of them seen just once. CDR3 length: 16 amino acids. The V and J ends lost 3 bases and 4 bases, in that order; junction bases with no gene match: 9. CDR1 and CDR2 (germline): DFQATT, SNEGSKA (reference sequence). The chain combines TRBV20-1 with TRBJ2-2; TRBD1 matches at 9 bases. Sequencing was performed on PBMCs, taken before TCRalphabeta/CD19-depleted stem cell transplant. This receptor was taken from a girl aged 2 to 10 with congenital amegakaryocytic thrombocytopenia, due to receive a stem cell transplant. For the CDR3, the DNA is TGCAGTGCTAGCCAGCCCGGGACAGGGCCCACCGGGGAGCTGTTTTTT. It specifies CSASQPGTGPTGELFF.